A selection of T cell receptor beta chains follows, all from one sample in a study of T cells in Graves' hyperthyroidism and ophthalmopathy. One entry per CDR3 protein results from TCRdb running MiXCR on the multiplex PCR reads. This sample has a few hundred thousand distinct CDR3 sequences; around 15% occur once, and the top ten carry 30%. The sequenced sample consisted of blood. These receptors all come from a woman between 45 and 65 years old with Graves' hyperthyroidism that later progressed to Graves' ophthalmopathy. The CDR3 runs from the conserved cysteine through the conserved F or W. The order of the fields is J gene, clone size, D gene, V gene, CDR3 protein, CDR3 DNA. The D gene is left open where the match is weak. The size entry is marked missing in some rows and otherwise reads once, few, many or a size class.

j_gene: TRBJ1-1
abundance: .
d_gene: .
v_gene: TRBV6-1
CDR3aa: CASTLGGGPMNTEAFF
CDR3nt: TGTGCCAGCACCCTGGGGGGGGGCCCGATGAACACTGAAGCTTTCTTT

j_gene: TRBJ1-2
abundance: many
d_gene: .
v_gene: TRBV6-1
CDR3aa: CASSYNDGGYTF
CDR3nt: TGTGCCAGCAGTTATAACGATGGTGGCTACACCTTC

j_gene: TRBJ1-2
abundance: many
d_gene: TRBD1
v_gene: TRBV28
CDR3aa: CASCWTGGNGYTF
CDR3nt: TGTGCCAGTTGCTGGACAGGGGGGAATGGCTACACCTTC

j_gene: TRBJ2-2
abundance: many
d_gene: .
v_gene: TRBV2
CDR3aa: CASSVGRDTGELFF
CDR3nt: TGTGCCAGCAGTGTTGGCAGGGACACCGGGGAGCTGTTTTTT

j_gene: TRBJ2-7
abundance: .
d_gene: TRBD2
v_gene: TRBV3-1
CDR3aa: CASRRGTSGTYEQYF
CDR3nt: TGTGCCAGCAGACGCGGGACTAGCGGGACCTACGAGCAGTACTTC

j_gene: TRBJ2-7
abundance: .
d_gene: TRBD1
v_gene: TRBV2
CDR3aa: CATLGAGQGRNEQYF
CDR3nt: TGTGCCACCCTCGGGGCGGGACAGGGACGTAACGAGCAGTACTTC

j_gene: TRBJ1-2
abundance: many
d_gene: TRBD1
v_gene: TRBV18
CDR3aa: CASSPGTANYGYTF
CDR3nt: TGTGCCAGCAGCCCTGGGACAGCTAACTATGGCTACACCTTC

j_gene: TRBJ2-7
abundance: many
d_gene: TRBD2
v_gene: TRBV6-1
CDR3aa: CASSVTSVSSYEQYF
CDR3nt: TGTGCCAGCAGTGTTACTAGCGTCAGCTCCTACGAGCAGTACTTC

j_gene: TRBJ1-5
abundance: many
d_gene: .
v_gene: TRBV28
CDR3aa: CASTLGQGRSQPQHF
CDR3nt: TGTGCCAGCACACTGGGGCAGGGGAGGAGTCAGCCCCAGCATTTT

j_gene: TRBJ2-1
abundance: many
d_gene: .
v_gene: TRBV20-1
CDR3aa: CSATPVQGSNEQFF
CDR3nt: TGCAGTGCTACCCCAGTTCAGGGATCCAATGAGCAGTTCTTC

j_gene: TRBJ2-3
abundance: many
d_gene: TRBD1
v_gene: TRBV5-4
CDR3aa: CASSFGQGTDTQYF
CDR3nt: TGTGCCAGCAGCTTCGGACAGGGGACAGATACGCAGTATTTT

j_gene: TRBJ1-1
abundance: few
d_gene: TRBD1
v_gene: TRBV19
CDR3aa: CASSTGGQNTEAFF
CDR3nt: TGTGCCAGTAGTACAGGGGGCCAGAACACTGAAGCTTTCTTT

j_gene: TRBJ2-7
abundance: many
d_gene: TRBD2
v_gene: TRBV7-2
CDR3aa: CASSLEGPGTSGTYEQYF
CDR3nt: TGTGCCAGCAGCTTAGAAGGACCCGGGACTAGCGGAACCTACGAGCAGTACTTC

j_gene: TRBJ2-7
abundance: many
d_gene: TRBD2
v_gene: TRBV2
CDR3aa: CASSDPSGSPYYEQYF
CDR3nt: TGTGCCAGCAGTGATCCTAGCGGGAGCCCCTACTACGAGCAGTACTTC

j_gene: TRBJ1-2
abundance: many
d_gene: .
v_gene: TRBV2
CDR3aa: CASRQEGGPQGGYTF
CDR3nt: TGTGCCAGCAGACAAGAAGGCGGGCCTCAAGGAGGCTACACCTTC

j_gene: TRBJ2-1
abundance: .
d_gene: TRBD2
v_gene: TRBV14
CDR3aa: CASSLGLAGVYEQFF
CDR3nt: TGTGCCAGCAGCCTCGGACTAGCGGGAGTCTATGAGCAGTTCTTC

j_gene: TRBJ2-1
abundance: many
d_gene: .
v_gene: TRBV7-9
CDR3aa: CASSSAGGFDEQFF
CDR3nt: TGTGCCAGCAGCTCAGCAGGTGGTTTCGATGAGCAGTTCTTC

j_gene: TRBJ2-2
abundance: many
d_gene: TRBD1
v_gene: TRBV24-1
CDR3aa: CATRRTGGTGELFF
CDR3nt: TGTGCCACCAGACGGACAGGGGGCACCGGGGAGCTGTTTTTT

j_gene: TRBJ2-3
abundance: many
d_gene: .
v_gene: TRBV28
CDR3aa: CASSPLGARGRTQYF
CDR3nt: TGTGCCAGCAGCCCCCTAGGGGCCAGAGGGAGGACGCAGTATTTT

j_gene: TRBJ2-3
abundance: many
d_gene: TRBD2
v_gene: TRBV18
CDR3aa: CASSPPSSGGTQYF
CDR3nt: TGTGCCAGCTCACCACCATCGAGCGGGGGTACGCAGTATTTT

j_gene: TRBJ2-7
abundance: many
d_gene: .
v_gene: TRBV10-3
CDR3aa: CAISESRGYEQYF
CDR3nt: TGTGCCATCAGTGAGTCGCGTGGGTACGAGCAGTACTTC

j_gene: TRBJ2-1
abundance: .
d_gene: TRBD2
v_gene: TRBV12-3/TRBV12-4
CDR3aa: CASSPGGGGENEQFF
CDR3nt: TGTGCCAGCAGTCCCGGCGGGGGGGGGGAGAATGAGCAGTTCTTC

j_gene: TRBJ2-7
abundance: many
d_gene: .
v_gene: TRBV11-2
CDR3aa: CASSLVGSGDYEQHF
CDR3nt: TGTGCCAGCAGCTTAGTGGGGTCAGGGGACTACGAGCAGCACTTC

j_gene: TRBJ2-7
abundance: .
d_gene: .
v_gene: TRBV13
CDR3aa: CASSRAGGYEQYF
CDR3nt: TGTGCCAGCAGCCGAGCCGGAGGCTACGAGCAGTACTTC

j_gene: TRBJ2-5
abundance: many
d_gene: TRBD2
v_gene: TRBV7-6
CDR3aa: CASSLERGVEETQYF
CDR3nt: TGTGCCAGCAGCTTAGAACGGGGGGTGGAGGAGACCCAGTACTTC

j_gene: TRBJ2-2
abundance: many
d_gene: .
v_gene: TRBV20-1
CDR3aa: CSASPAGTSRTGELFF
CDR3nt: TGCAGTGCTAGCCCCGCCGGGACCTCTCGCACCGGGGAGCTGTTTTTT

j_gene: TRBJ2-3
abundance: many
d_gene: .
v_gene: TRBV20-1
CDR3aa: CSARDWTEADTQYF
CDR3nt: TGCAGTGCTAGAGACTGGACAGAGGCAGATACGCAGTATTTT

j_gene: TRBJ2-7
abundance: many
d_gene: TRBD2
v_gene: TRBV15
CDR3aa: CATSTALSRAGDYEQYF
CDR3nt: TGTGCCACCAGCACCGCCCTGTCTCGAGCGGGAGACTACGAGCAGTACTTC

j_gene: TRBJ2-7
abundance: many
d_gene: TRBD2
v_gene: TRBV15
CDR3aa: CATSRASGREYEQYF
CDR3nt: TGTGCCACCAGCAGAGCTAGCGGGAGAGAGTACGAGCAGTACTTC

j_gene: TRBJ1-2
abundance: few
d_gene: .
v_gene: TRBV4-1
CDR3aa: CASGQETDTRYGYTF
CDR3nt: TGCGCCAGCGGCCAAGAAACCGACACTCGCTATGGCTACACCTTC

j_gene: TRBJ1-1
abundance: many
d_gene: .
v_gene: TRBV18
CDR3aa: CASSPGGGMDTEAFF
CDR3nt: TGTGCCAGCTCACCCGGGGGAGGGATGGACACTGAAGCTTTCTTT

j_gene: TRBJ2-1
abundance: many
d_gene: .
v_gene: TRBV2
CDR3aa: CATSPGPYNEQFF
CDR3nt: TGTGCCACCAGCCCGGGACCTTACAATGAGCAGTTCTTC

j_gene: TRBJ2-5
abundance: many
d_gene: .
v_gene: TRBV29-1
CDR3aa: CSVVTEIETQYF
CDR3nt: TGCAGCGTTGTAACAGAAATCGAGACCCAGTACTTC

j_gene: TRBJ2-2
abundance: many
d_gene: TRBD2
v_gene: TRBV11-3
CDR3aa: CASSLALAVNTGELFF
CDR3nt: TGTGCCAGCAGCTTAGCTCTAGCGGTGAACACCGGGGAGCTGTTTTTT

j_gene: TRBJ2-1
abundance: many
d_gene: .
v_gene: TRBV28
CDR3aa: CASSTDWDNEQFF
CDR3nt: TGTGCCAGCAGTACTGACTGGGACAATGAGCAGTTCTTC

j_gene: TRBJ2-1
abundance: many
d_gene: TRBD2
v_gene: TRBV20-1
CDR3aa: CSANLAGESEQFF
CDR3nt: TGCAGTGCTAACCTAGCGGGAGAGAGTGAGCAGTTCTTC